This passage covers 30 T cell receptor beta chains from one sample sequenced in a study of T cell changes during pregnancy in multiple sclerosis. Sequencing used immunoSEQ multiplex PCR; TCRdb keeps in-frame clones, though not all of them. The table shows under 25,000 clones, with 70% to 90% occurring only once. The sequencing used CD8+ T cells from peripheral blood mononuclear cells, collected in the first trimester of pregnancy. The receptors come from a female donor in good health, enrolled as a control in a pregnancy study.

The chain carries TRBV4-3 and TRBJ2-1; TRBD2 matches at 8 bases. After removal of 0 bases from V and 1 base from J, the junction contained 2 bases not matched to a gene. The CDR3 consists of 16 residues. Germline V gene sequence: CDR1 LGHNA, CDR2 YSLEER. The CDR3 DNA reads TGCGCCAGCAGCCAAGATAGCGGGGCGTCCTACAATGAGCAGTTCTTC. It encodes CASSQDSGASYNEQFF.

The J gene is TRBJ2-1, the V gene TRBV7-2; D perhaps matches TRBD2 (6 bases). V was shortened by 2 bases and J by 4 bases, with 12 bases between the two germline ends. Germline loops: CDR1 SGHTA, CDR2 FQGNSA. The CDR3 has 15 amino acids. The CDR3 sequence: CASSLNGGLYNEQFF. CDR3 nucleotide sequence: TGTGCCAGCAGCTTAAACGGGGGTCTATACAATGAGCAGTTCTTC.

Turning to this clone: The sample contains more than one DNA sequence encoding this CDR3. The CDR3 region is CASSPTGYEQYF. The DNA for the CDR3 is TGTGCCAGCAGCCCGACGGGTTACGAGCAGTACTTC. The chain employs TRBV27 and TRBJ2-7; no reliable D call. Trimming took 6 bases from V and 4 from J, leaving 10 bases between them. The CDR3 spans 12 residues. Germline V lookup: CDR1 MNHEY, CDR2 SMNVEV (reference sequence).

The chain combines TRBV10-3 with TRBJ2-7; a possible D gene is TRBD1 (7 bases). Per the germline V gene, CDR1 is ENHRY and CDR2 is SYGVKD. Trimming took 9 bases from V and 11 from J, leaving 14 bases between them. The CDR3 covers 10 residues. In DNA, the CDR3 is TGTGCCATTGGGGGCAGGGGGGAGTACTTC. Translation gives CAIGGRGEYF.

The chain has TRBV5-4 and TRBJ2-7; perhaps TRBD1 as D (6 bases). CDR3 length: 15 residues. V was trimmed by 4 bases and J by 0 bases, leaving 14 bases between them. Germline V gene sequence: CDR1 SGHNT, CDR2 YYREEE (reference sequence). This CDR3 reads CASSPTGHLSYEQYF. The CDR3 bases are TGTGCCAGCAGCCCAACGGGACACCTCTCCTACGAGCAGTACTTC.

This rearrangement joins TRBV29-1 to TRBJ1-2; weak D call: TRBD1 (6 bases). The CDR3 spans 11 residues. Germline V lookup: CDR1 SQVTM, CDR2 ANQGSEA. Trimming stripped 7 bases from V and 5 bases from J, with 11 bases between. The CDR3 protein is CSATGKYGYTF. The DNA of the CDR3 is TGCAGCGCCACAGGGAAGTATGGCTACACCTTC.

The J gene is TRBJ1-6, the V gene TRBV12-5, with a possible D match to TRBD1 (6 bases). V lost 1 base to trimming and J lost 7 bases, with 14 bases between them. Germline-derived CDR1 and CDR2 are LGHNT and FRNRAP. This CDR3 spans 16 amino acids. The CDR3 DNA follows: TGTGCTAGTGGTTTGGGGGGAGGGGGACTAAATTCACCCCTCCACTTT. It translates to CASGLGGGGLNSPLHF.

This clone was seen at least ten times. V gene TRBV4-3 combines with J gene TRBJ2-5; maybe TRBD2 (6 bases). The CDR3 sequence is 15 residues long. The V gene's germline CDR1 is LGHNA and CDR2 YSLEER. Trimming took 4 bases from V and 5 from J, leaving 17 bases between them. The CDR3: CASSPRGGVMETQYF. CDR3 bases: TGCGCCAGCAGCCCTCGGGGCGGGGTAATGGAGACCCAGTACTTC.

The J gene is TRBJ1-5, the V gene TRBV7-6; TRBD1 matches 7 bases. The V gene end was trimmed by 4 bases and the J gene end by 6 bases; junction bases not matched to a gene: 9. The CDR3 loop spans 15 amino acids. Germline V CDR1 and CDR2: SGHVS, FNYEAQ. The CDR3 is CASSSGDSPFQPQHF. The CDR3 coding sequence is TGTGCCAGCAGCTCCGGGGACAGCCCCTTTCAGCCCCAGCATTTT.

This clone was observed a few times. The chain combines TRBV5-4 with TRBJ2-2, with D maybe TRBD1 (6 bases). Per germline, CDR1 SGHNT and CDR2 YYREEE (reference sequence). V shed 5 bases and J shed 4 bases, with 18 bases lying between them. This CDR3 is built from 16 residues. The CDR3 is CASSSGTTRSTGELFF. The CDR3 bases are TGTGCCAGCAGTTCCGGGACAACAAGATCCACCGGGGAGCTGTTTTTT.

The chain employs TRBV9 and TRBJ2-7, with a possible D match to TRBD2 (6 bases). The V gene's germline CDR1 is SGDLS and CDR2 YYNGEE. The CDR3 length is 12 residues. Trimming removed 3 bases from V and 10 bases from J, with 14 bases in between. The CDR3 bases are TGTGCCAGCAGCGAGAGGGGCGGGGAACAGTACTTC. As protein: CASSERGGEQYF.

Only one count was recorded for this clone. The rearrangement links TRBV7-9 to TRBJ1-1; the D is unclear. Germline CDR1 is SEHNR and CDR2 is FQNEAQ (reference sequence). The CDR3 is 19 amino acids. V dropped 1 base and J dropped 0 bases, with 21 bases sitting between them. CDR3 DNA sequence: TGTGCCAGCAGCTTAGAGGCGGGCTTCGGGTACATCTTGAACACTGAAGCTTTCTTT. This encodes CASSLEAGFGYILNTEAFF.

J is TRBJ1-2 and V is TRBV28; TRBD1 is a possible D gene (6 bases). Germline CDR1 is MDHEN and CDR2 is SYDVKM. V dropped 11 bases and J dropped 6 bases, with 22 bases sitting between them. There are 14 residues in the CDR3. The CDR3 region has the DNA TGTGCCGTTGGCCTACCAGGGGCAATTGATGGCTACACCTTC. Its translation: CAVGLPGAIDGYTF.

This clone appeared a single time. This chain links TRBV4-3 with TRBJ2-7, with TRBD2 matching over 8 bases. Germline CDR1 reads LGHNA; CDR2 reads YSLEER. The CDR3 runs 15 residues. Germline trimming cut 1 base from V and 2 bases from J; bases unmatched to any gene: 4. CDR3 coding DNA: TGCGCCAGCAGCCAAGGCAGCGGGGGAACCTACGAGCAGTACTTC. It encodes CASSQGSGGTYEQYF.

The chain carries TRBV4-3 and TRBJ1-2; 9 bases map to TRBD1. The CDR3 runs to 15 residues. Germline V gene data show CDR1 as LGHNA and CDR2 as YSLEER. Trimming cost V 5 bases and J 3 bases; bases outside gene matches: 7. CDR3 DNA sequence: TGCGCCAGCAGCGGAGGGGGACAGGGTTACTATGGCTACACCTTC. Protein sequence: CASSGGGQGYYGYTF.

This chain uses TRBV6-1 with TRBJ2-5; TRBD1 matches 11 bases. Germline V gene lookup returns CDR1 MNHNS and CDR2 SASEGT. V was pared by 3 bases and J by 5 bases, with 5 bases of the junction left unmatched. The CDR3 is made up of 15 amino acids. CDR3 sequence (DNA): TGTGCCAGCAGTGAGGGCGGACAGGGGGCCGAGACCCAGTACTTC. This translates into CASSEGGQGAETQYF.

This chain links TRBV4-1 with TRBJ2-1, with no clear D. Germline V gene lookup returns CDR1 MGHRA and CDR2 YSYEKL. The CDR3 spans 15 residues. V dropped 0 bases and J dropped 1 base, with 7 bases sitting between them. The CDR3 region is CASSQDTGSYNEQFF. CDR3 bases: TGCGCCAGCAGCCAAGATACCGGGTCCTACAATGAGCAGTTCTTC.

The V call is TRBV25-1, the J call TRBJ2-5, with D possibly TRBD1 on 5 matching bases. Trimming left V 4 bases short and J 1 base short, with 10 bases between. The germline V gene has CDR1 MGHDK and CDR2 SYGVNS. The CDR3 length is 14 residues. For the CDR3, the DNA is TGTGCCAGCAGTGGTGGGGCCCTCCAAGAGACCCAGTACTTC. Its translation is CASSGGALQETQYF.

V and J are TRBV28 and TRBJ2-2, with D maybe TRBD1 (6 bases). Germline loops: CDR1 MDHEN, CDR2 SYDVKM. This CDR3 has 16 amino acids. Trimming left V 5 bases short and J 1 base short, with 14 bases between. CDR3 sequence: CASSPWTEGNTGELFF. DNA of the CDR3: TGTGCCAGCAGTCCCTGGACAGAAGGGAACACCGGGGAGCTGTTTTTT.

This clone came up once. The chain joins TRBV5-4 to TRBJ2-1; TRBD1 matches at 8 bases. Unmatched junction bases numbered 6, after V lost 6 bases and J lost 7 bases. The length of the CDR3 is 13 residues. In germline, CDR1 is SGHNT, CDR2 YYREEE (reference sequence). The CDR3 reads CASTDRGWNEQFF. The DNA of the CDR3 is TGTGCCAGCACCGACAGGGGATGGAATGAGCAGTTCTTC.

The chain recombines TRBV6-5 with TRBJ1-2; D possibly corresponds to TRBD1 (5 bases). Germline CDR1 MNHEY, CDR2 SVGAGI. Trimming removed 3 bases at V and 3 bases at J, with 17 bases between. CDR3 length equals 16 residues. The CDR3 region has the DNA TGTGCCAGCAGTTATTATGATCCGGGGGGAGACTATGGCTACACCTTC. Translating gives CASSYYDPGGDYGYTF.

The rearrangement links TRBV4-1 to TRBJ1-5; perhaps TRBD1 as D (5 bases). CDR1 is MGHRA and CDR2 is YSYEKL in the germline V gene. Trimming took off 2 bases at V and 2 bases at J, with 13 bases between the two ends. The CDR3 has 16 amino acids. CDR3 sequence: CASSQKPGIGNQPQHF. DNA of the CDR3: TGCGCCAGCAGCCAAAAGCCAGGGATCGGCAATCAGCCCCAGCATTTT.

The chain has TRBV5-1 and TRBJ2-7; 9 bases fit TRBD1. Germline assignment: CDR1 SGHRS and CDR2 YFSETQ. J was trimmed by 3 bases and V by 4 bases; bases with no gene match: 5. This CDR3 is 14 amino acids long. The chain's CDR3 is CASSTGTGNYEQYF. CDR3 nucleotides: TGCGCCAGCAGCACCGGGACAGGGAACTACGAGCAGTACTTC. Supplemented by reference TRBV5-1 and TRBJ2-7, the full variable domain reads KAGVTQTPRYLIKTRGQQVTLSCSPISGHRSVSWYQQTPGQGLQFLFEYFSETQRNKGNFPGRFSGRQFSNSRSEMNVSTLELGDSALYLCASSTGTGNYEQYFGPGTRLTVT.

The chain carries TRBV7-6 and TRBJ2-7; TRBD2 aligns across 10 bases. Trimming cost V 1 base and J 3 bases; bases outside gene matches: 3. CDR1 and CDR2 (germline): SGHVS, FNYEAQ. CDR3 length: 15 residues. DNA of the CDR3: TGTGCCAGCAGCTTAGGAGCGGGGGGGAACTACGAGCAGTACTTC. Protein: CASSLGAGGNYEQYF.

The chain recombines TRBV5-4 with TRBJ1-6; 7 bases are a match to TRBD1. With V trimmed by 0 bases and J by 10 bases, 4 bases remained unmatched. The CDR3 spans 14 residues. CDR1 is SGHNT, CDR2 YYREEE, per germline (reference sequence). The DNA for the CDR3 is TGTGCCAGCAGCTTGGCCAGGGGGGAGTCACCCCTCCACTTT. Translated: CASSLARGESPLHF. Full variable domain (outside the CDR3, taken from reference TRBV5-4 and TRBJ1-6): ETGVTQSPTHLIKTRGQQVTLRCSSQSGHNTVSWYQQALGQGPQFIFQYYREEENGRGNFPPRFSGLQFPNYSSELNVNALELDDSALYLCASSLARGESPLHFGNGTRLTVT.

V gene TRBV13 combines with J gene TRBJ2-1; 10 bases align to TRBD2. In germline, CDR1 is PRHDT, CDR2 FYEKMQ (reference sequence). The CDR3 is 17 amino acids. Trimming at V came to 0 bases and at J to 5 bases, leaving 7 bases not matched to a gene. The CDR3 here is CASSLGSGGPFHNEQFF. The CDR3 DNA reads as TGTGCCAGCAGCTTAGGTAGCGGGGGGCCATTTCACAATGAGCAGTTCTTC.

CDR3 protein: CASSSEPLDRIAGYTF. The CDR3 coding sequence is TGCGCCAGCAGCTCCGAACCCCTAGACAGGATTGCTGGCTACACCTTC. The V call is TRBV5-1, the J call TRBJ1-2; D is perhaps TRBD1 (6 bases). With 3 bases removed from V and 7 bases from J, the gap between germline ends came to 22 bases. The CDR3 consists of 16 residues. Germline loops: CDR1 SGHRS, CDR2 YFSETQ.

This CDR3 is CATSMNRGRNQPQHF. CDR3 coding DNA: TGTGCCACCAGTATGAACAGGGGCCGCAATCAGCCCCAGCATTTT. J is TRBJ1-5 and V is TRBV15; TRBD1 agrees at 7 bases. Germline V gene data show CDR1 as LNHNV and CDR2 as YYDKDF (reference sequence). There are 15 residues in the CDR3. The V and J ends lost 6 bases and 2 bases, in that order; junction bases with no gene match: 7. The complete variable domain, with remaining parts taken from reference TRBV15 and TRBJ1-5, reads DAMVIQNPRYQVTQFGKPVTLSCSQTLNHNVMYWYQQKSSQAPKLLFHYYDKDFNNEADTPDNFQSRRPNTSFCFLDIRSPGLGDTAMYLCATSMNRGRNQPQHFGDGTRLSIL.

This clone was picked up a small number of times. The chain has TRBV7-9 and TRBJ2-5, with 7 nucleotides matching TRBD1. The CDR3 extends over 14 amino acids. CDR1 is SEHNR, CDR2 FQNEAQ, per germline (reference sequence). The V gene end was trimmed by 7 bases and the J gene end by 5 bases; junction bases not matched to a gene: 10. The CDR3 loop reads CASTPGQARETQYF. CDR3 nucleotide sequence: TGTGCCAGCACACCAGGACAGGCTCGGGAGACCCAGTACTTC. Using reference TRBV7-9 and TRBJ2-5 for the parts outside the CDR3, the full variable domain is DTGVSQNPRHKITKRGQNVTFRCDPISEHNRLYWYRQTLGQGPEFLTYFQNEAQLEKSRLLSDRFSAERPKGSFSTLEIQRTEQGDSAMYLCASTPGQARETQYFGPGTRLLVL.

The V call is TRBV27, the J call TRBJ2-1; 9 bases fit TRBD2. The germline gives CDR1 MNHEY, CDR2 SMNVEV (reference sequence). The J segment lost 7 bases and the V segment lost 1 base, leaving 8 bases of the junction unmatched. The CDR3 length is 16 residues. The DNA of the CDR3 is TGTGCCAGCAGTTTATATCCGCGGGGGGGCATAAATGAGCAGTTCTTC. Its translation: CASSLYPRGGINEQFF.